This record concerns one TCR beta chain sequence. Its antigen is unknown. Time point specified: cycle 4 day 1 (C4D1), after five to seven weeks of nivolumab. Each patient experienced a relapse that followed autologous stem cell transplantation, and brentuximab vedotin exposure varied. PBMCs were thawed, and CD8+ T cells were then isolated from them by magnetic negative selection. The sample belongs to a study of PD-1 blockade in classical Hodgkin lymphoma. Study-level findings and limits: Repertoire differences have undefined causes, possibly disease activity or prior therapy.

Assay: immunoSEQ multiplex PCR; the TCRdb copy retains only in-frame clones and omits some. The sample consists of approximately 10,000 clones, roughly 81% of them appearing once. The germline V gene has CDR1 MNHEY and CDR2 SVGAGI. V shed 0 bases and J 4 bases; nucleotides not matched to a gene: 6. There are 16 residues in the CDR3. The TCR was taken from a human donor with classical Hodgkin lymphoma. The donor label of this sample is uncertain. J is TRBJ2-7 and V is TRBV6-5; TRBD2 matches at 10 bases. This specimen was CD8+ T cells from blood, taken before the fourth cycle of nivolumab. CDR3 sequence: CASSYSPRTSGYEQYF. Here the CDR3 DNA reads TGTGCCAGCAGTTACTCTCCCCGGACTAGCGGTTACGAGCAGTACTTC.